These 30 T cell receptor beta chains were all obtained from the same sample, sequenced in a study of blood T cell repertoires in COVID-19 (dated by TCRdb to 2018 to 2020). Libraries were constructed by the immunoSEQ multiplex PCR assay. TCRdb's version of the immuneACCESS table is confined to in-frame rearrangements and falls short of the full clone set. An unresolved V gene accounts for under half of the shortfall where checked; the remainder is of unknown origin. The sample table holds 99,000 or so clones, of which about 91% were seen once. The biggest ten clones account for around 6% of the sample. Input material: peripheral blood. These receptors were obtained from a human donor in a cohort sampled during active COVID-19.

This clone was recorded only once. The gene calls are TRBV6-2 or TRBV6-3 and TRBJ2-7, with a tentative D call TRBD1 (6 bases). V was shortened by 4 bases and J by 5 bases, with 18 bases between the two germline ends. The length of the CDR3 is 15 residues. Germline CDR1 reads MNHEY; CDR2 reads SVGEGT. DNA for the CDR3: TGTGCCAGCAGTTGGACTGGGGGCGGTTTGAACGAGCAGTACTTC. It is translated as CASSWTGGGLNEQYF.

The CDR3 coding sequence is TGTGCCAGCAGCGCCCAGGGGGTGGGAGTAAGGGATACGCAGTATTTT. Amino acids: CASSAQGVGVRDTQYF. The chain couples TRBV9 to TRBJ2-3; 7 bases align to TRBD1. V trimming: 3 bases; J trimming: 6 bases; junction bases outside the gene matches: 13. Germline lookup yields CDR1 SGDLS and CDR2 YYNGEE. The CDR3 runs 16 residues.

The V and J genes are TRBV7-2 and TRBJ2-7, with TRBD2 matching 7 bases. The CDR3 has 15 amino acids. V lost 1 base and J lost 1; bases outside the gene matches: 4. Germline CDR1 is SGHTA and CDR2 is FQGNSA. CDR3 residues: CASSLDGTNSYEQYF. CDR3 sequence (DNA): TGTGCCAGCAGCTTAGACGGGACTAATTCCTACGAGCAGTACTTC.

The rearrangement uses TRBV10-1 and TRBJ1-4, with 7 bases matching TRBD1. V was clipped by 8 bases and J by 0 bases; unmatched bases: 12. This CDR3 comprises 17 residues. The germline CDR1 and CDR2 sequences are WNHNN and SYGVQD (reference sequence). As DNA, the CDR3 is TGCGCCAGCCCGACAGGGACACCAGGTGCAACTAATGAAAAACTGTTTTTT. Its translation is CASPTGTPGATNEKLFF.

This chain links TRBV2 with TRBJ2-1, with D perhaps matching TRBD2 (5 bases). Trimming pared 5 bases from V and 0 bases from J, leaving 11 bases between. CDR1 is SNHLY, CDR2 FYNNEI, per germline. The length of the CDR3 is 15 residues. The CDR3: CASSRRLNSYNEQFF. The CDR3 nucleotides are TGTGCCAGCAGTAGACGACTAAACTCCTACAATGAGCAGTTCTTC.

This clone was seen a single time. The CDR3 region is CASSIVSSSYEQYF. CDR3 nucleotide sequence: TGTGCCAGTAGTATAGTGTCGAGCTCCTACGAGCAGTACTTC. The chain has TRBV19 and TRBJ2-7; no clear D. The CDR3 spans 14 residues. The germline V gene encodes CDR1 LNHDA and CDR2 SQIVND (reference sequence). The germline V and J ends were trimmed by 1 base and 0 bases, with 7 bases remaining between them.

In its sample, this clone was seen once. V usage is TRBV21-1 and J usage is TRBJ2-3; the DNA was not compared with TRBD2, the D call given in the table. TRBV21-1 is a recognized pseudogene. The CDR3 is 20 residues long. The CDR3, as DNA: TGTGCCAGCAGCCGACCGTCGCGGACTAGCGGGGGGGCCGGAGCAGATACGCAGTATTTT. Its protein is CASSRPSRTSGGAGADTQYF.

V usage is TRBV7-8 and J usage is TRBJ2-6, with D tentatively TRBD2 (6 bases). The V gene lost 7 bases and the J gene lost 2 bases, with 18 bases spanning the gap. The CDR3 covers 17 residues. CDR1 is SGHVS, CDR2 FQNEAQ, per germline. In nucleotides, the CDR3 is TGTGCCAGCAATTCCCCAGGGCGGGAAGCTGGGGCCAACGTCCTGACTTTC. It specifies CASNSPGREAGANVLTF.

In DNA form, the CDR3 reads TGTGCCTGGAGACCTTCAGGAGATACGCAGTATTTT. Translated, it gives CAWRPSGDTQYF. This rearrangement joins TRBV30 to TRBJ2-3, with D hard to call. Between the trimmed V and J ends, which lost 3 bases and 5 bases, there was a span of 9 bases. CDR1 GTSNPN and CDR2 SVGIG come from the germline V gene (reference sequence). The CDR3 runs 12 residues.

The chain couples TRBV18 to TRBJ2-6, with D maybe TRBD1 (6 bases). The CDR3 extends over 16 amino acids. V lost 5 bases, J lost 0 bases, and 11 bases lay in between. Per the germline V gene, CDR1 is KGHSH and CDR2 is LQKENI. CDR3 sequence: CASSSRTDSGANVLTF. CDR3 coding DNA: TGTGCCAGCTCATCCCGGACAGACTCTGGGGCCAACGTCCTGACTTTC.

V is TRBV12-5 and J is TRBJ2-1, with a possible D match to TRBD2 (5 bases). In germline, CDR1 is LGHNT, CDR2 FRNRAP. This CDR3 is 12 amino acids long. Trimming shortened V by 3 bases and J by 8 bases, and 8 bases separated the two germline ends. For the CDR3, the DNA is TGTGCTAGTGGTTTAAAGAGGGATGAGCAGTTCTTC. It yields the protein CASGLKRDEQFF.

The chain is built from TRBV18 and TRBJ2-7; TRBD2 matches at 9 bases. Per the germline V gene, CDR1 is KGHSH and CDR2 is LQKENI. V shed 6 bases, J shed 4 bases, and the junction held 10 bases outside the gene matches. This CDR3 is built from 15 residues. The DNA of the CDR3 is TGTGCCAGCTCCCTGAGAGCGGGAGGACAATACGAGCAGTACTTC. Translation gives CASSLRAGGQYEQYF.

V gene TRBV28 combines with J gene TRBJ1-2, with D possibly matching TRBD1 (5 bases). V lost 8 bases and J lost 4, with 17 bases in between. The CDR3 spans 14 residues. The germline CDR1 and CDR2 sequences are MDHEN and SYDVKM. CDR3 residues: CASGTAITLYGYTF. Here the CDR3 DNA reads TGTGCCAGCGGGACTGCTATAACTCTCTATGGCTACACCTTC.

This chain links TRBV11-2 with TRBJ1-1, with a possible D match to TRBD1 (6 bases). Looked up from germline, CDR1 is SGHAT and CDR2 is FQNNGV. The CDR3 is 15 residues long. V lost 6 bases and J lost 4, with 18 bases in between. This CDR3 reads CASRQYRDLVTEAFF. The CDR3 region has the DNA TGTGCCAGCAGGCAGTACAGGGATTTAGTCACTGAAGCTTTCTTT.

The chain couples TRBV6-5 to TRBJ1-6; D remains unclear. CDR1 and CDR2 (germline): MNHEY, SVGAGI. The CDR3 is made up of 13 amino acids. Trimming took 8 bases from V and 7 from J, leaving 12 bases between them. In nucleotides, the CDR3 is TGTGCCAGCGAGGTCACATGGAATTCACCCCTCCACTTT. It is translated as CASEVTWNSPLHF.

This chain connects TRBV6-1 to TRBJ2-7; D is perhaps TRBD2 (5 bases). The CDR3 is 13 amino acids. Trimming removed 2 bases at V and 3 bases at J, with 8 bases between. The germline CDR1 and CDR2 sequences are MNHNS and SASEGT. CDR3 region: CASSEKGSYEQYF. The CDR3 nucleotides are TGTGCCAGCAGTGAAAAAGGGAGCTACGAGCAGTACTTC.

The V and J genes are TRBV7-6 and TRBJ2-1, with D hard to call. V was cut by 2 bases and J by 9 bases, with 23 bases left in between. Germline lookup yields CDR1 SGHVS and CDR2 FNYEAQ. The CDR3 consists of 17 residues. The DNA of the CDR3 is TGTGCCAGCAGCTTACAGTTCGGTGGGCCCGCGTTGGGTGAGCAGTTCTTC. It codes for CASSLQFGGPALGEQFF. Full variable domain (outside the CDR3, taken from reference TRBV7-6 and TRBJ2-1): GAGVSQSPRYKVTKRGQDVALRCDPISGHVSLYWYRQALGQGPEFLTYFNYEAQQDKSGLPNDRFSAERPEGSISTLTIQRTEQRDSAMYRCASSLQFGGPALGEQFFGPGTRLTVL.

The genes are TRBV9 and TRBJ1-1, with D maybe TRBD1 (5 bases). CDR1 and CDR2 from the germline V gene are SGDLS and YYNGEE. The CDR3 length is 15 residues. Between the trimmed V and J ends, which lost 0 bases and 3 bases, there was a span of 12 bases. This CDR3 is CASSVVRGGYTEAFF. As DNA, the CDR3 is TGTGCCAGCAGCGTAGTTAGGGGTGGATACACTGAAGCTTTCTTT.

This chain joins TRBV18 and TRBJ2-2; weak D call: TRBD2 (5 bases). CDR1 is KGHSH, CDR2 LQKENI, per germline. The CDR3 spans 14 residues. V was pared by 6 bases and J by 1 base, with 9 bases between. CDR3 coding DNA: TGTGCCAGCTCGAAAGGAGGGAACACCGGGGAGCTGTTTTTT. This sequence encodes CASSKGGNTGELFF.

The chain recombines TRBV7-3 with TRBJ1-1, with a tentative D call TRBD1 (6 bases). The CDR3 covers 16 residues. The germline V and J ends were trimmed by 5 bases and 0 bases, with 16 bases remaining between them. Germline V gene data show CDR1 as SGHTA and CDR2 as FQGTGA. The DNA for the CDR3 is TGTGCCAGCAGCCTGCAGGGGCAGGGGTTGAACACTGAAGCTTTCTTT. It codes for CASSLQGQGLNTEAFF.

CDR3 loop: CASSIDGSGDTQYF. The DNA for the CDR3 is TGTGCCAGTAGTATAGATGGTTCGGGAGATACGCAGTATTTT. The chain employs TRBV19 and TRBJ2-3; D is unresolved. This CDR3 has 14 residues. Germline V lookup: CDR1 LNHDA, CDR2 SQIVND (reference sequence). Trimming removed 0 bases at V and 5 bases at J, with 9 bases between.

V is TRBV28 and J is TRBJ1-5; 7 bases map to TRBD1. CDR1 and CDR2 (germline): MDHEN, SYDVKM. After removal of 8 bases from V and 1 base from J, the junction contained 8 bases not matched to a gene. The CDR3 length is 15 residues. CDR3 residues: CASGFTGASNQPQHF. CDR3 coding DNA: TGTGCCAGCGGATTCACAGGGGCGAGCAATCAGCCCCAGCATTTT.

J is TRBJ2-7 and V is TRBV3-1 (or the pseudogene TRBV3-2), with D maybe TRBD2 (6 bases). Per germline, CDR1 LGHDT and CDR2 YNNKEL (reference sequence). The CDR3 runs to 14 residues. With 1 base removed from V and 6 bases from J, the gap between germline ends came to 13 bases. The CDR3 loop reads CASSQGDLRVEQYF. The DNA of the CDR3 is TGTGCCAGCAGCCAAGGGGACTTACGGGTCGAGCAGTACTTC.

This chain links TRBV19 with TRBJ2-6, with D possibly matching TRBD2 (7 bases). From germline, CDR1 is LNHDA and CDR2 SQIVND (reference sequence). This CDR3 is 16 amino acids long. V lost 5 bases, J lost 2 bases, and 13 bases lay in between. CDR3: CASSSGGRAGANVLTF. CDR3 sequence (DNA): TGTGCCAGTAGTTCGGGGGGCAGGGCTGGGGCCAACGTCCTGACTTTC.

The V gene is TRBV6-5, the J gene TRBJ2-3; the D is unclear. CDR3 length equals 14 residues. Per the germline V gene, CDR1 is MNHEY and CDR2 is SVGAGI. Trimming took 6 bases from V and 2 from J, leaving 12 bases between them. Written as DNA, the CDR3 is TGTGCCAGCAGCCCCGGTCGTTCCACAGATACGCAGTATTTT. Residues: CASSPGRSTDTQYF.

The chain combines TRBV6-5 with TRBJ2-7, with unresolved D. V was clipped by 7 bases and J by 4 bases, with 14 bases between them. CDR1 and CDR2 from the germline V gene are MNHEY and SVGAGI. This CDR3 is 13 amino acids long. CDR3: CASTYPGGYEQYF. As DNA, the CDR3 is TGTGCCAGCACCTACCCCGGCGGTTACGAGCAGTACTTC.

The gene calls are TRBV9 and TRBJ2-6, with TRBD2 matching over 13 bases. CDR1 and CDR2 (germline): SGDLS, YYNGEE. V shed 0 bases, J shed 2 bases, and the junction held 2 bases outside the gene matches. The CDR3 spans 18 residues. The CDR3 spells CASSVALAGGPGANVLTF. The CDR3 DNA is TGTGCCAGCAGCGTAGCACTAGCGGGAGGGCCTGGGGCCAACGTCCTGACTTTC.

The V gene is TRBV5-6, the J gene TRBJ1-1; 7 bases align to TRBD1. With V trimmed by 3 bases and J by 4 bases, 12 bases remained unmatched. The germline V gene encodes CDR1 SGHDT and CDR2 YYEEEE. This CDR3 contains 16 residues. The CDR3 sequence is CASSWGTVGWGTEAFF. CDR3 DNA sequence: TGTGCCAGCAGCTGGGGGACAGTGGGATGGGGCACTGAAGCTTTCTTT.

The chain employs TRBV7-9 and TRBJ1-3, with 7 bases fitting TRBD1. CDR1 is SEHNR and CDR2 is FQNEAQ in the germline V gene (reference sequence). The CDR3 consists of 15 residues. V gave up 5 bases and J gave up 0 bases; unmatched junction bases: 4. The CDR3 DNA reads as TGTGCCAGCAGCGAGGGGACAGTCTCTGGAAACACCATATATTTT. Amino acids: CASSEGTVSGNTIYF.

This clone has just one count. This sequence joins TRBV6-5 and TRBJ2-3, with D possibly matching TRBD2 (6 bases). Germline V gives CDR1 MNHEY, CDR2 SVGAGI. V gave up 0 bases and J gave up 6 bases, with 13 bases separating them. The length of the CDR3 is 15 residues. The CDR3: CASSYSGLLSDTQYF. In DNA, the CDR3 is TGTGCCAGCAGTTACTCGGGACTCCTCAGCGATACGCAGTATTTT.